A selection of T cell receptor beta chains follows, all from one sample in a study of T cell repertoires in cytomegalovirus infection. MiXCR was run by TCRdb on the reads, yielding one entry per CDR3 protein. The sample has some 560,000 distinct CDR3 sequences; almost 40% are singletons. Antigens of these TCRs are unknown. The sequences come from cultured PBMCs, collected from culture after CMV antigen stimulation. The receptors shown here come from a human donor in good health (CMV status not recorded). Some clones in this sample may be carry-over from other donors' samples. Each CDR3 is given with its conserved first and last residue. The D gene is left open where the match is weak. A clone size is listed for some rows: how often the clone was seen (once, few, many), or a class if it is expanded.

CDR3aa,CDR3nt,d_gene,abundance,j_gene,v_gene,len
CASSPDAYPRAQYF,TGTGCCAGCAGCCCAGACGCTTATCCGAGGGCCCAGTACTTC,NA,few,TRBJ2-5,TRBV7-6,14
CAISELLASGETQYF,TGTGCCATCAGTGAACTGCTAGCGTCGGGAGAGACCCAGTACTTC,NA,NA,TRBJ2-5,TRBV10-3,15
CASSFGGGPPHEQYF,TGCGCCAGCAGCTTTGGGGGGGGCCCGCCACACGAGCAGTACTTC,NA,NA,TRBJ2-7,TRBV5-1,15
CASSLGASGQGIDTQYF,TGTGCCAGCAGCTTAGGAGCTTCGGGACAGGGGATAGATACGCAGTATTTT,TRBD1,many,TRBJ2-3,TRBV7-2,17
CASSQDPRPSTIYF,TGCGCCAGCAGCCAAGATCCCCGCCCGAGCACCATATATTTT,NA,NA,TRBJ1-3,TRBV4-1,14
CASSEWGSYEQYF,TGTGCCAGCAGTGAGTGGGGGAGTTACGAGCAGTACTTC,NA,few,TRBJ2-7,TRBV6-1,13
CASSFPGGVVNQPQHF,TGTGCCAGCAGCTTCCCGGGGGGGGTAGTCAATCAGCCCCAGCATTTT,NA,NA,TRBJ1-5,TRBV12-3/TRBV12-4,16
CASSVTQGRDTIYF,TGTGCCAGCAGCGTAACACAGGGTCGAGACACCATATATTTT,NA,NA,TRBJ1-3,TRBV9,14
CASSPGWLNYGYTF,TGTGCCAGCTCACCAGGATGGCTAAACTATGGCTACACCTTC,NA,NA,TRBJ1-2,TRBV18,14
CASSPPGELFEKLFF,TGTGCCAGCAGCCCCCCAGGGGAACTTTTTGAAAAACTGTTTTTT,NA,NA,TRBJ1-4,TRBV7-2,15
CASSWRRDRGLNTEAFF,TGTGCCAGCAGTTGGCGCCGGGACAGGGGACTAAACACTGAAGCTTTCTTT,TRBD1,few,TRBJ1-1,TRBV6-6,17
CSAEPGQGLSHEQYF,TGCAGTGCGGAACCGGGACAGGGGCTGTCTCACGAGCAGTACTTC,TRBD1,NA,TRBJ2-7,TRBV20-1,15
CASSPLGGRLFF,TGTGCCAGCAGCCCCCTAGGGGGTAGACTGTTTTTT,NA,NA,TRBJ1-4,TRBV7-9,12
CSARGPPRGGETQYF,TGCAGTGCTAGAGGACCCCCGAGGGGGGGAGAGACCCAGTACTTC,NA,few,TRBJ2-5,TRBV20-1,15
CASTIFLGTLNTQYF,TGTGCCAGCACAATTTTCTTAGGGACTCTCAATACGCAGTATTTT,NA,NA,TRBJ2-3,TRBV11-2,15
CASSSLPGQHRSNTGELFF,TGTGCCAGCAGCTCCCTCCCGGGACAGCATCGATCGAACACCGGGGAGCTGTTTTTT,TRBD1,few,TRBJ2-2,TRBV7-9,19
CASSLAPTGRSYNSPLHF,TGTGCCAGCAGCTTAGCCCCGACAGGGCGCTCCTATAATTCACCCCTCCACTTT,TRBD1,few,TRBJ1-6,TRBV7-2,18
CASSLESLQPQHF,TGTGCCAGCAGCTTAGAAAGCCTTCAGCCCCAGCATTTT,NA,few,TRBJ1-5,TRBV7-2,13
CASSQYNMNTEAFF,TGCGCCAGCAGCCAGTACAACATGAACACTGAAGCTTTCTTT,NA,NA,TRBJ1-1,TRBV4-1,14
CASSPVGRATDTQYF,TGTGCCAGCAGCCCCGTAGGTAGAGCCACAGATACGCAGTATTTT,NA,many,TRBJ2-3,TRBV7-2,15
CASSPPFAGGQTDTQYF,TGTGCCAGCAGCCCACCCTTTGCGGGGGGGCAGACAGATACGCAGTATTTT,TRBD2,many,TRBJ2-3,TRBV7-2,17
CASSLSGQNYEQYF,TGTGCCAGCAGCTTAAGTGGGCAGAACTACGAGCAGTACTTC,NA,few,TRBJ2-7,TRBV7-2,14
CSVQPDNYEQYF,TGCAGCGTCCAACCAGATAACTACGAGCAGTACTTC,NA,NA,TRBJ2-7,TRBV29-1,12
CASSWAGTGALWELFF,TGTGCCAGCAGTTGGGCCGGGACAGGGGCGCTTTGGGAGCTGTTTTTT,TRBD1,few,TRBJ2-2,TRBV28,16
CAISEGDRGGGNQPQHF,TGTGCCATCAGTGAGGGAGACAGGGGTGGTGGCAATCAGCCCCAGCATTTT,TRBD1,few,TRBJ1-5,TRBV10-3,17
CASSSRIATNEKLFF,TGTGCCAGCAGCTCAAGGATTGCAACTAATGAAAAACTGTTTTTT,NA,NA,TRBJ1-4,TRBV6-2/TRBV6-3,15
CASSGAAGTGEETQYF,TGTGCCAGCAGCGGAGCGGCCGGGACAGGGGAAGAGACCCAGTACTTC,TRBD1,NA,TRBJ2-5,TRBV5-4,16
CASSTWGGSADRGQETQYF,TGTGCCAGCAGCACTTGGGGGGGGTCCGCCGACAGGGGCCAAGAGACCCAGTACTTC,NA,many,TRBJ2-5,TRBV7-6,19
CASSPEVLLETQYF,TGTGCCAGCAGCCCGGAGGTGCTTTTAGAGACCCAGTACTTC,NA,NA,TRBJ2-5,TRBV7-2,14
CASSGGLLGAKNIQYF,TGTGCCAGCAGTGGGGGACTATTGGGAGCCAAAAACATTCAGTACTTC,TRBD2,NA,TRBJ2-4,TRBV2,16
CASSRTDPTEAFF,TGTGCCAGCAGCAGGACAGACCCCACTGAAGCTTTCTTT,NA,NA,TRBJ1-1,TRBV6-6,13
CASSEGDTTDTQYF,TGTGCCAGCAGCGAAGGTGATACCACAGATACGCAGTATTTT,NA,few,TRBJ2-3,TRBV6-5,14
CASSSIAGGQGTQYF,TGTGCCAGCAGCTCCATAGCGGGAGGGCAGGGGACCCAGTACTTC,TRBD2,NA,TRBJ2-5,TRBV7-2,15
CASSKGRRNTGELFF,TGTGCCAGCAGTAAGGGACGGCGGAACACCGGGGAGCTGTTTTTT,NA,NA,TRBJ2-2,TRBV6-1,15
CASSFSFAGNTEAFF,TGTGCCAGCAGTTTTTCTTTCGCAGGGAACACTGAAGCTTTCTTT,NA,NA,TRBJ1-1,TRBV12-3/TRBV12-4,15